What follows describes a single T cell receptor (beta chain). Its antigen is not yet known. Base qualities are not at hand, and no much larger clone is one base apart. The record originates from a study of blood T cell repertoires in COVID-19 (TCRdb year 2020). With regard to the full study: The collaborator samples originated in the United States, Italy and Spain and spanned the acute and convalescent phases of COVID-19. Sample metadata almost always included a de-identified subject ID, COVID-19 status, age in years and sex. A freely available public database, intended as a resource for researchers studying the immune response to SARS-CoV-2, is where the repertoires were released. The material from the prospective study consisted of cDNA or gDNA derived from T cells, B-cell-depleted T cells, or PBMCs. Samples were obtained from the ongoing ImmuneRACE study (first 160 participants) and from over 1,000 subjects provided by 6 global collaborators. The dataset comprised deeply sampled blood TCRbeta repertoires from subjects exposed to, actively infected with, or recovered from COVID-19. Where available, HLA class I and class II types were obtained from metadata supplied by the sample provider rather than from assay-based typing.

The immunoSEQ Assay, a bias-controlled multiplex PCR, was used to amplify TCRbeta CDR3 regions from genomic DNA. Processing in the source paper ran as follows. The number of nucleated cells in each sample was estimated by amplification of reference gene primers within the assay. Sequence reads were collapsed and filtered to measure the absolute abundance of every unique TCRbeta CDR3 rearrangement. Productive Simpson clonality was computed per sample as the square root of Simpson's diversity index over productive rearrangements. TCRdb holds this immuneACCESS table with in-frame rearrangements only. Some clones are missing; in checked studies, unresolved V genes explain under half, and the rest has no known cause. V and J calls and clone size are copied from that table; D and trimming were computed from the DNA. Present in this sample are approximately 160,000 clones, over 80% of which were seen just once. 9.1% of the sample is in the top ten clones.

For this chain, trimming is 0 bases at the V end and 8 bases at the J end, and the number of junction bases without a gene match is 5. Per the germline V gene, SGHRS is the CDR1 and YFSETQ is the CDR2. Including the terminal cysteine and phenylalanine, the CDR3 comprises 15 residues. Only the CDR3 region is kept as DNA, spanning 45 bases read in frame from base 1. Whole blood was collected in K2EDTA tubes by collaborating institutions according to the institutions' own protocols. For TCRbeta analysis, collaborators shipped samples in one of three forms: frozen whole blood, isolated PBMCs, or DNA extracted from either of those sample types. Beyond this particular receptor, the publication reports: The quantity of clinical and demographic metadata differed by source and by participant and was supplied without curation.

Sequenced input: peripheral blood. The origin of this receptor is an elderly woman with active or convalescent COVID-19. The chain couples TRBV5-1 to TRBJ2-1; a stretch of 10 junction bases matches TRBD1. The CDR3 reads CASSLGGQGLDEQFF. The base sequence is TGCGCCAGCAGCTTGGGGGGACAGGGGCTCGATGAGCAGTTCTTC.